The clone carrying this T cell receptor (beta chain) was picked up one time. This CDR3 spans 15 amino acids. V shed 4 bases and J 4 bases; nucleotides not matched to a gene: 8. Germline assignment: CDR1 LNHDA and CDR2 SQIVND (reference sequence). The sample is drawn from a study of blood T cell repertoires in COVID-19. The method was immunoSEQ multiplex PCR; TCRdb's version includes in-frame clones alone and lacks a portion of them. The table has about 24,000 clones, 92% seen once. The TCR sequence derives from a man in his 70s with active COVID-19. The sequencing input was peripheral blood. The chain recombines TRBV19 with TRBJ2-5; 8 nucleotides align to TRBD1. CDR3 region: CASSKNDRGGETQYF. In nucleotides, the CDR3 is TGTGCCAGTAGTAAAAACGACAGGGGAGGAGAGACCCAGTACTTC.